One sample yielded the 5 T cell receptor beta chains listed below, sequenced in a study of T cells in Graves' hyperthyroidism and ophthalmopathy. Amplification yielded TCR beta CDR3 regions, with RNA transcripts as the source. When the TCR CDR3 underwent first-round RT-PCR, the HTBI primer set was used. TCRdb re-called the multiplex PCR reads with MiXCR, one entry per CDR3 protein. The sample yields 530,000 or so distinct CDR3 sequences, approximately 44% seen once. Sequenced sample: peripheral blood or thyroid tissue (not recorded which). Receptors originate from a woman between 18 and 29 years old with Graves' hyperthyroidism.

The chain combines TRBV29-1 with TRBJ1-5; D is perhaps TRBD1 (5 bases). Trimming stripped 8 bases from V and 3 bases from J, with 14 bases between. This CDR3 spans 13 amino acids. CDR1 is SQVTM, CDR2 ANQGSEA, per germline. The CDR3 is CSPRGGPNQPQHF. Written as DNA, the CDR3 is TGCAGCCCGCGGGGGGGACCCAATCAGCCCCAGCATTTT.

Ten or more counts support this clonotype. V gene TRBV27 combines with J gene TRBJ1-6, with TRBD1 matching over 7 bases. The V and J ends lost 2 bases and 4 bases, in that order; junction bases with no gene match: 5. Germline-derived CDR1 and CDR2 are MNHEY and SMNVEV (reference sequence). The CDR3 covers 16 residues. DNA for the CDR3: TGTGCCAGCAGTTTAACGGGACAGTCGTATAATTCACCCCTCCACTTT. It is translated as CASSLTGQSYNSPLHF.

The J gene is TRBJ1-1, the V gene TRBV10-3, with no clear D. The CDR3 runs to 12 residues. The ends were cut back, 6 bases at V and 1 base at J, with 6 bases in the middle. Per the germline V gene, CDR1 is ENHRY and CDR2 is SYGVKD. The CDR3 spells CAISTENTEAFF. The CDR3 DNA sequence: TGTGCCATCAGCACAGAGAACACTGAAGCTTTCTTT.

The chain couples TRBV7-6 to TRBJ2-7, with D possibly being TRBD1 (6 bases). Germline assignment: CDR1 SGHVS and CDR2 FNYEAQ. Trimming removed 1 base from V and 7 bases from J, with 17 bases in between. The CDR3 is 15 residues long. CDR3 residues: CASSLGGQTYNEQYF. CDR3 in DNA: TGTGCCAGCAGCTTAGGTGGACAGACCTACAATGAGCAGTACTTC.

This clonotype was counted many times. V and J are TRBV12-3 or TRBV12-4 and TRBJ2-2; D call uncertain. There are 15 residues in the CDR3. Trimming stripped 8 bases from V and 7 bases from J, with 20 bases between. CDR3 sequence reads: CASVTGGVGDGELFF. DNA for the CDR3: TGTGCCAGCGTAACCGGTGGGGTCGGTGACGGGGAGCTGTTTTTT.